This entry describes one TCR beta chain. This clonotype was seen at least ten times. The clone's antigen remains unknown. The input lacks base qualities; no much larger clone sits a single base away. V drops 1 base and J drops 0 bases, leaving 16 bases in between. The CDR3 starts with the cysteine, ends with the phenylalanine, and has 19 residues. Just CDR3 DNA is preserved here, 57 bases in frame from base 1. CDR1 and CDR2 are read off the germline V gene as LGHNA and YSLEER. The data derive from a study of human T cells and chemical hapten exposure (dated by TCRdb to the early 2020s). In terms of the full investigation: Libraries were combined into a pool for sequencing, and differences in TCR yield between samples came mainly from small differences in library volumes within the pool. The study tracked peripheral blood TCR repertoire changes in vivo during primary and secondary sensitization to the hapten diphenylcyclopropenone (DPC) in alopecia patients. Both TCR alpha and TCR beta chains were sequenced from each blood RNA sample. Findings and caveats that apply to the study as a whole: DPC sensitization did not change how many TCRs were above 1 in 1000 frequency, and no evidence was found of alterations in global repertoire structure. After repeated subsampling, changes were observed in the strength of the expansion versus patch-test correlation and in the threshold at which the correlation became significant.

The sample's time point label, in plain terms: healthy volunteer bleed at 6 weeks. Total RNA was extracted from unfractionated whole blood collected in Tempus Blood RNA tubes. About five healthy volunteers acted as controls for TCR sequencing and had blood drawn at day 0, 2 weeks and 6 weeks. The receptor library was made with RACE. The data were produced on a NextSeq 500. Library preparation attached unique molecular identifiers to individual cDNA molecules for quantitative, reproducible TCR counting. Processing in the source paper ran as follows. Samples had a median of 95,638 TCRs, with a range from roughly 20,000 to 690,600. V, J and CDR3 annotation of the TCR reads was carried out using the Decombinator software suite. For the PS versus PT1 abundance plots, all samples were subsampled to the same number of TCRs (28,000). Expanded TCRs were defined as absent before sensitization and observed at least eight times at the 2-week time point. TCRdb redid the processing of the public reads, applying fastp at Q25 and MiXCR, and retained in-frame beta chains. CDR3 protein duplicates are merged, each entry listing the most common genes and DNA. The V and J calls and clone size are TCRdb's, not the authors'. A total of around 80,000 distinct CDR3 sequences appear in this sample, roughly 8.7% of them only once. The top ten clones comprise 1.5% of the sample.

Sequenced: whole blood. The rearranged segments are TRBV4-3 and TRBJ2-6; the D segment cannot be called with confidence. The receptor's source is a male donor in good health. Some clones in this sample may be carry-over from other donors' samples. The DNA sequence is TGCGCCAGCAGCCAAGCCCCAGCCAGCTCGTACTCTGGGGCCAACGTCCTGACTTTC. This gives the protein CASSQAPASSYSGANVLTF.